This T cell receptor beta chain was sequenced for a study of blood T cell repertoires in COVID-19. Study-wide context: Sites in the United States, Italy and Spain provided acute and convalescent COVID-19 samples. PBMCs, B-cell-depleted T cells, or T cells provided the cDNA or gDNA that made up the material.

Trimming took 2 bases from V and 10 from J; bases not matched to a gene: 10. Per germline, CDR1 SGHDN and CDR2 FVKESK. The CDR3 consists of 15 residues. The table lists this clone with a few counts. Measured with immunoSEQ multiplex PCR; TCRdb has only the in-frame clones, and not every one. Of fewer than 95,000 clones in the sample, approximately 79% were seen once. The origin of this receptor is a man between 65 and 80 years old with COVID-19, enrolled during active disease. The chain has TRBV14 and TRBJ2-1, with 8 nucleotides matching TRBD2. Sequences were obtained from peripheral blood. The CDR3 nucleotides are TGTGCCAGCAGCCAATTACTAGCGGAGACGGGAGAGCAGTTCTTC. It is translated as CASSQLLAETGEQFF. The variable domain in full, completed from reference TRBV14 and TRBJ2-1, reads EAGVTQFPSHSVIEKGQTVTLRCDPISGHDNLYWYRRVMGKEIKFLLHFVKESKQDESGMPNNRFLAERTGGTYSTLKVQPAELEDSGVYFCASSQLLAETGEQFFGPGTRLTVL.